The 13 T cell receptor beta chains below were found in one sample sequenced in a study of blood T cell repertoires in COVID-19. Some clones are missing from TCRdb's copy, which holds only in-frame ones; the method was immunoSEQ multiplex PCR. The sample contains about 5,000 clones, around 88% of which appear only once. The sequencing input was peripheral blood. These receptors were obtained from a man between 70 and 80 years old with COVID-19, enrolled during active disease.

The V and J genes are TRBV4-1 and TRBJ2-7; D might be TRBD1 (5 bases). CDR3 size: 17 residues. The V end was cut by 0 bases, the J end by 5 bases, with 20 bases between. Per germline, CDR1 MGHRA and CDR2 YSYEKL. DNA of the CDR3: TGCGCCAGCAGCCAAGATAAACCAGGGTCTCGGTTGGACGAGCAGTACTTC. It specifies CASSQDKPGSRLDEQYF.

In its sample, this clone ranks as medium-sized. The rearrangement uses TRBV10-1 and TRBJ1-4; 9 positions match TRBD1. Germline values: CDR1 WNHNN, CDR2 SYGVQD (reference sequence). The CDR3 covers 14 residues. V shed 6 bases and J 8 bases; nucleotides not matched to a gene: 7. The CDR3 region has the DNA TGCGCCAGCAGAAAGGACAGGGGAGGAGAAAAACTGTTTTTT. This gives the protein CASRKDRGGEKLFF.

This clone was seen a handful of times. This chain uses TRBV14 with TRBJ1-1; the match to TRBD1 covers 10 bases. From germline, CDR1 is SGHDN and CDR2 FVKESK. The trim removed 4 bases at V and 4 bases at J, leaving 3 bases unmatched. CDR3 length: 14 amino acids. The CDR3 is CASSRDRGSTEAFF. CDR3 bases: TGTGCCAGCAGCCGGGACAGGGGATCCACTGAAGCTTTCTTT.

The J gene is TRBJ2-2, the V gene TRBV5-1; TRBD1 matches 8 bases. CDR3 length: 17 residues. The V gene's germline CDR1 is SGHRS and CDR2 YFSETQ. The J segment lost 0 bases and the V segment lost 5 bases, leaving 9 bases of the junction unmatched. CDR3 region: CASRGTGILTNTGELFF. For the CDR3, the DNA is TGCGCCAGCAGGGGGACAGGAATCCTGACGAACACCGGGGAGCTGTTTTTT.

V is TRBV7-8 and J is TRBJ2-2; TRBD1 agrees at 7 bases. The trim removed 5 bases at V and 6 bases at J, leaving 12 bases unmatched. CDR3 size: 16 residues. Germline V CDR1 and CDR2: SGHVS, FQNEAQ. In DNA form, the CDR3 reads TGTGCCAGCAGCACCCACGACAGGGTGGAGGCCGGGGAGCTGTTTTTT. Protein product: CASSTHDRVEAGELFF.

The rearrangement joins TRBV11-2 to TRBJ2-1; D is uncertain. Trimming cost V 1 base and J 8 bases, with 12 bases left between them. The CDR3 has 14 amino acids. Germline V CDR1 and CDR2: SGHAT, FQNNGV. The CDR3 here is CASSLAGWWDEQFF. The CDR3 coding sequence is TGTGCCAGCAGCTTAGCGGGTTGGTGGGATGAGCAGTTCTTC.

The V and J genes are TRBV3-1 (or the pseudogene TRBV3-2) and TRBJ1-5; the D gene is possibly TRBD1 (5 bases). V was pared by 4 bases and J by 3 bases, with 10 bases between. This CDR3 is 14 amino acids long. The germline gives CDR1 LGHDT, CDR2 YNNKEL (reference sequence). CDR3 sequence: CASSRQGSNQPQHF. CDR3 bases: TGTGCCAGCAGCCGCCAGGGTTCCAATCAGCCCCAGCATTTT.

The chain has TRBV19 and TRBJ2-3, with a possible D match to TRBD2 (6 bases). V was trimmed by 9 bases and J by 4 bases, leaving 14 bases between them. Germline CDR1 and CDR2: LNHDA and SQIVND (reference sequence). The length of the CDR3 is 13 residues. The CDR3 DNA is TGTGCCAGCGCCCCGCGGGGTTCAGATACGCAGTATTTT. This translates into CASAPRGSDTQYF.

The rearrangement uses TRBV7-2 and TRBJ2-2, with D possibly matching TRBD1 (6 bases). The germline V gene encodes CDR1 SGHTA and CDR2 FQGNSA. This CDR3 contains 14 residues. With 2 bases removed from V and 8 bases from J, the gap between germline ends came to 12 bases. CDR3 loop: CASSLYTGSGELFF. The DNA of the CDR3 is TGTGCCAGCAGCTTATATACAGGGTCGGGGGAGCTGTTTTTT. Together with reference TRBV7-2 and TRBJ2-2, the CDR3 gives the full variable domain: GAGVSQSPSNKVTEKGKDVELRCDPISGHTALYWYRQSLGQGLEFLIYFQGNSAPDKSGLPSDRFSAERTGGSVSTLTIQRTQQEDSAVYLCASSLYTGSGELFFGEGSRLTVL.

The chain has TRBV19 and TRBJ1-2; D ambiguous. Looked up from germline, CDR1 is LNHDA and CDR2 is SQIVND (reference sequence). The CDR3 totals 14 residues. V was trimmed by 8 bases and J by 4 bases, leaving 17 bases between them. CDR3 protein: CASQPTGGIYGYTF. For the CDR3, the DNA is TGTGCCAGTCAACCTACGGGAGGGATCTATGGCTACACCTTC.

The DNA of the CDR3 is TGTGCCAGCACCTCTGAGAGTCTCCAAGAGACCCAGTACTTC. It encodes CASTSESLQETQYF. The chain joins TRBV2 to TRBJ2-5; D is unclear. Trimming removed 7 bases at V and 1 base at J, with 13 bases between. The CDR3 runs 14 residues. Looked up from germline, CDR1 is SNHLY and CDR2 is FYNNEI.

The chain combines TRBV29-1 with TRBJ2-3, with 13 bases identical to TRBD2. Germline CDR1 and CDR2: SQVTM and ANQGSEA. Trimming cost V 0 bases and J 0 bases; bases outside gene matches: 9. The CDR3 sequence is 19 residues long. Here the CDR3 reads CSVEDRGLAGLVSTDTQYF. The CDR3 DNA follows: TGCAGCGTTGAAGATCGGGGACTAGCGGGACTGGTTAGCACAGATACGCAGTATTTT.

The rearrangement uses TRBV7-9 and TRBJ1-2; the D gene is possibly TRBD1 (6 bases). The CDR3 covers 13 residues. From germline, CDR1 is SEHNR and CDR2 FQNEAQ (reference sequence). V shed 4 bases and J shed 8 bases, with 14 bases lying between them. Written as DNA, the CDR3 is TGTGCCAGCAGCTCTAACAGGGTAGTAGGCTACACCTTC. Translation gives CASSSNRVVGYTF.